Listed below are T cell receptor beta chains from one sample, sequenced in a study of shared clonotypes between healthy human individuals. The data were produced by immunoSEQ multiplex PCR, yet TCRdb's version contains in-frame clones alone and is incomplete. The sample shows a few million clones, 85% to 95% of them seen only once. Sequencing was performed on naive CD4+ T cells sorted from blood. Receptors were obtained from a man aged 18-30 years in good health. The CDR3 runs from the conserved cysteine through the conserved F or W. The D gene is left open where the match is weak. Expanded clones get a size class; other rows say once, few or many, or leave the size out.

clone size: -; D gene: -; V gene: TRBV9; J gene: TRBJ2-3; CDR3 protein: CASSVFTGTDTQYF; CDR3 DNA: TGTGCCAGCAGCGTATTTACAGGGACAGATACGCAGTATTTT
clone size: -; D gene: -; V gene: TRBV30; J gene: TRBJ2-7; CDR3 protein: CAWSLRGSYEQYF; CDR3 DNA: TGTGCCTGGAGCCTAAGGGGGTCCTACGAGCAGTACTTC
clone size: few; D gene: -; V gene: TRBV9; J gene: TRBJ2-7; CDR3 protein: CASSVADYQGEQYF; CDR3 DNA: TGTGCCAGCAGCGTAGCAGATTATCAGGGCGAGCAGTACTTC
clone size: -; D gene: TRBD1; V gene: TRBV14; J gene: TRBJ2-7; CDR3 protein: CASSQNRGRAYEQYF; CDR3 DNA: TGTGCCAGCAGCCAGAACAGGGGGCGAGCCTACGAGCAGTACTTC
clone size: -; D gene: TRBD2; V gene: TRBV6-5; J gene: TRBJ2-7; CDR3 protein: CASSLTGLAYEQYF; CDR3 DNA: TGTGCCAGCAGTTTGACGGGACTAGCCTACGAGCAGTACTTC
clone size: -; D gene: TRBD1; V gene: TRBV28; J gene: TRBJ2-1; CDR3 protein: CATLPGGTGSYNEQFF; CDR3 DNA: TGTGCCACCTTACCCGGAGGGACAGGGTCCTACAATGAGCAGTTCTTC
clone size: -; D gene: -; V gene: TRBV30; J gene: TRBJ2-7; CDR3 protein: CAWKQDSYEQYF; CDR3 DNA: TGTGCCTGGAAACAGGACAGCTACGAGCAGTACTTC
clone size: -; D gene: -; V gene: TRBV21-1; J gene: TRBJ1-4; CDR3 protein: CASTQKAPRHRDHEKLFF; CDR3 DNA: TGTGCCAGCACCCAAAAAGCCCCCCGACACAGGGATCATGAAAAACTGTTTTTT
clone size: -; D gene: -; V gene: TRBV5-4; J gene: TRBJ2-5; CDR3 protein: CASSLGRSRDQETQYF; CDR3 DNA: TGTGCCAGCAGCTTGGGGAGGTCGAGGGACCAAGAGACCCAGTACTTC
clone size: -; D gene: TRBD1; V gene: TRBV6-1; J gene: TRBJ1-5; CDR3 protein: CASSEALGTGSNQPQHF; CDR3 DNA: TGTGCCAGCAGTGAAGCGTTAGGGACAGGGAGCAATCAGCCCCAGCATTTT
clone size: -; D gene: -; V gene: TRBV7-2; J gene: TRBJ1-2; CDR3 protein: CASSLGDPFFYGYTF; CDR3 DNA: TGTGCCAGCAGCTTAGGAGATCCTTTCTTCTATGGCTACACCTTC
clone size: -; D gene: TRBD2; V gene: TRBV15; J gene: TRBJ2-7; CDR3 protein: CATSRDRSGGSSYEQYF; CDR3 DNA: TGTGCCACCAGCAGAGATAGGAGCGGGGGGAGCTCCTACGAGCAGTACTTC
clone size: -; D gene: -; V gene: TRBV20-1; J gene: TRBJ2-5; CDR3 protein: CSALSETQYF; CDR3 DNA: TGCAGTGCTTTATCGGAGACCCAGTACTTC
clone size: once; D gene: -; V gene: TRBV2; J gene: TRBJ2-5; CDR3 protein: CASRVETFQETQYF; CDR3 DNA: TGTGCCAGCAGGGTCGAGACCTTTCAAGAGACCCAGTACTTC
clone size: once; D gene: -; V gene: TRBV2; J gene: TRBJ2-7; CDR3 protein: CASRRRTAYEQYF; CDR3 DNA: TGTGCCAGCCGGAGGCGGACAGCCTACGAGCAGTACTTC
clone size: -; D gene: -; V gene: TRBV6-5; J gene: TRBJ1-5; CDR3 protein: CASSRDLNQPQHF; CDR3 DNA: TGTGCCAGCAGTCGAGACCTCAATCAGCCCCAGCATTTT
clone size: -; D gene: -; V gene: TRBV5-4; J gene: TRBJ2-3; CDR3 protein: CASSLVGASDVQYF; CDR3 DNA: TGTGCCAGCAGCTTGGTAGGGGCTTCCGACGTGCAGTATTTT